This T cell receptor (beta chain) appears in the sequencing data of a study of blood T cell repertoires in COVID-19. Assay used: immunoSEQ multiplex PCR; TCRdb lists only in-frame clones, some missing. The sample has around 150,000 clones; 65% to 90% are singletons. Germline assignment: CDR1 LNHDA and CDR2 SQIVND (reference sequence). The CDR3 loop spans 15 amino acids. V was trimmed by 3 bases and J by 0 bases, leaving 11 bases between them. Followed longitudinally, the Seattle patients had been enrolled during active infection. The sequenced sample was peripheral blood. The chain couples TRBV19 to TRBJ1-2; D possibly corresponds to TRBD1 (5 bases). This clonotype originated in a woman in her thirties or forties with COVID-19, enrolled during active disease. CDR3 sequence: CASSIAGGANYGYTF. The DNA of the CDR3 is TGTGCCAGTAGTATCGCCGGGGGAGCTAACTATGGCTACACCTTC.